The T cell receptor (beta chain) described here comes from a study of vaccination and CD4 T cells after COVID-19. Study-wide context: The study enrolled six male and four female convalescents, two of whom were Hispanic. A median of 101 days (range 35 to 161) separated diagnosis from post-COVID sampling. General study findings and limits: In convalescent patients, 304 of 307 vaccine-specific clones were mono-reactive for SARS-CoV-2 spike.

The sample's treatment: approximately 10-day PBMC culture with coronavirus spike peptide pools or control peptides (ViraFEST assay). Following culture for around eleven days, CD4+ T cells were isolated by negative selection. Details on this clonotype: What it recognizes is unknown.

This CDR3 is built from 14 residues. Trimming took 5 bases from V and 0 from J; bases not matched to a gene: 3. CDR1 and CDR2 (germline): SGHTA, FQGTGA. Sequencing of cultured CD4+ T cell DNA used the Oncomine TCR Beta short-read assay. TCRdb independently ran MiXCR on the PCR reads; one entry per CDR3 protein. There are approximately 13,000 distinct CDR3 sequences in the sample; 45% to 60% occur only once, and roughly 16% lies in the top ten. This clonotype was sampled from a human donor who had recovered from COVID-19. This chain joins TRBV7-3 and TRBJ2-7; 8 positions match TRBD2. The sample consisted of CD4+ T cells from blood, cultured in vitro. The CDR3 nucleotides read TGTGCCAGCAGCCGGGGGGGCAGCTCCTACGAGCAGTACTTC. Amino acids: CASSRGGSSYEQYF.